This T cell receptor (beta chain) was recorded in a study of T cells in Graves' hyperthyroidism and ophthalmopathy. The V segment lost 6 bases and the J segment 1 base; nucleotides outside the gene matches: 4. This CDR3 has 15 amino acids. Germline loops: CDR1 LNHDA, CDR2 SQIVND (reference sequence). Template material for amplifying TCR beta CDR3 regions consisted of RNA transcripts. TCR CDR3 regions were first amplified by RT-PCR with HTBI primers. In TCRdb, the multiplex PCR reads were re-called with MiXCR into one record per CDR3 protein. The sample records about 520,000 distinct CDR3 sequences, less than 25% being singletons.

The origin of this receptor is a woman aged 25 to 39 with Graves' ophthalmopathy. Sequenced sample: blood. The rearrangement joins TRBV19 to TRBJ2-4; 9 nucleotides match TRBD1. CDR3 sequence (DNA): TGTGCCAGTAGCCTACAGGGGGCGGCCAAAAACATTCAGTACTTC. Translation gives CASSLQGAAKNIQYF.